This T cell receptor beta chain was captured in a study of CD8 T cells in acute hepatitis C reinfection. Sequencing was performed with immunoSEQ multiplex PCR; in TCRdb, only in-frame clones are kept and a portion is missing. The table lists fewer than 40,000 clones, roughly 88% of them singletons. Time point given: naive CD8 control sorted from an acute-time-point sample. Cells were stained for CD3, CD8 and CD45RO, excluding dead cells. The CDR3 has 17 residues. The ends were cut back, 5 bases at V and 4 bases at J, with 22 bases in the middle. Germline CDR1 is MDHEN and CDR2 is SYDVKM. This receptor was identified in a woman between 18 and 29 years old who spontaneously cleared hepatitis C infection. The V gene is TRBV28, the J gene TRBJ2-3; a weak D match, TRBD1 (8 bases). The sequenced sample was naive CD8+ T cells from PBMCs. CDR3 amino acids: CASSLTSGGAGADTQYF. CDR3 bases: TGTGCCAGCAGTCTAACCTCAGGGGGCGCGGGAGCAGATACGCAGTATTTT.